The next 21 T cell receptor beta chains were all read from a single sample in a study of immune cell composition in non-small cell lung cancer. Normal lung sampling was at least 3 cm from the tumour, as distant as possible. Here immunoSEQ multiplex PCR was the method, and the copy in TCRdb shows in-frame clones only, minus some. This sample has approximately 9,000 clones, with approximately 77% found just once. Source material: non-adjacent lung tissue. These receptors came from a human donor with non-small cell lung cancer.

The chain is built from TRBV6-5 and TRBJ1-4; D uncertain. The ends were cut back, 0 bases at V and 7 bases at J, with 9 bases in the middle. This CDR3 spans 14 amino acids. Germline V CDR1 and CDR2: MNHEY, SVGAGI. The CDR3 loop is CASSYSLEGEKLFF. CDR3 coding DNA: TGTGCCAGCAGTTACTCACTGGAAGGTGAAAAACTGTTTTTT.

The V gene is TRBV27, the J gene TRBJ2-6; TRBD1 is a possible D gene (6 bases). The length of the CDR3 is 21 residues. Germline V CDR1 and CDR2: MNHEY, SMNVEV (reference sequence). Trimming took 2 bases from V and 0 from J, leaving 23 bases between them. The CDR3 nucleotides are TGTGCCAGCAGTTTAGGGGGCTTCGGTCGTGGGGGTTTCTCTGGGGCCAACGTCCTGACTTTC. This gives the protein CASSLGGFGRGGFSGANVLTF.

The chain couples TRBV29-1 to TRBJ1-1, with D possibly TRBD1 on 6 matching bases. This CDR3 contains 12 residues. V was pared by 7 bases and J by 4 bases, with 13 bases between. In germline, CDR1 is SQVTM, CDR2 ANQGSEA. Written as DNA, the CDR3 is TGCAGCGAACAGGGACCGGGCACTGAAGCTTTCTTT. The encoded protein is CSEQGPGTEAFF.

The chain has TRBV5-1 and TRBJ2-5; TRBD1 is a possible D gene (5 bases). V shed 0 bases and J shed 5 bases, with 26 bases lying between them. Germline assignment: CDR1 SGHRS and CDR2 YFSETQ. The CDR3 is 19 amino acids. The CDR3 loop is CASSLAATEPRPYSETQYF. For the CDR3, the DNA is TGCGCCAGCAGCTTGGCGGCGACAGAGCCTAGACCCTATTCGGAGACCCAGTACTTC.

The gene calls are TRBV7-9 and TRBJ2-3; D is ambiguous. The V end was cut by 5 bases, the J end by 0 bases, with 12 bases between. Germline loops: CDR1 SEHNR, CDR2 FQNEAQ (reference sequence). The CDR3 extends over 15 amino acids. CDR3 sequence (DNA): TGTGCCAGCAGCCCCCCCGGTTCTAGCACAGATACGCAGTATTTT. Protein: CASSPPGSSTDTQYF.

The chain has TRBV7-9 and TRBJ2-6; D uncertain. The germline gives CDR1 SEHNR, CDR2 FQNEAQ (reference sequence). This CDR3 region has 14 residues. The CDR3: CTTSTFSGANVLTF. In nucleotides, the CDR3 is TGTACCACCTCCACCTTTTCTGGGGCCAACGTCCTGACTTTC. Full variable domain (missing parts from reference TRBV7-9 and TRBJ2-6): DTGVSQNPRHKITKRGQNVTFRCDPISEHNRLYWYRQTLGQGPEFLTYFQNEAQLEKSRLLSDRFSAERPKGSFSTLEIQRTEQGDSAMYLCTTSTFSGANVLTFGAGSRLTVL.

The chain is built from TRBV6-6 and TRBJ1-1; D may be TRBD1 (5 bases). Germline CDR1 and CDR2: MNHNY and SVGAGI (reference sequence). V lost 2 bases to trimming and J lost 7 bases, with 14 bases between them. This CDR3 contains 14 residues. The CDR3 DNA sequence: TGTGCCAGCAGTTACGCAGGGCGGGAGTTTGAAGCTTTCTTT. It codes for CASSYAGREFEAFF.

This CDR3 is CASSLGGWETQYF. In DNA, the CDR3 is TGTGCCAGCAGCTTAGGGGGATGGGAGACCCAGTACTTC. The rearrangement uses TRBV7-9 and TRBJ2-5, with D unclear. This CDR3 is built from 13 residues. Germline V gene data show CDR1 as SEHNR and CDR2 as FQNEAQ (reference sequence). Trimming cost V 1 base and J 5 bases, with 8 bases left between them.

This clone was counted once. The genes are TRBV6-1 and TRBJ1-6; no firm D call. CDR1 and CDR2 from the germline V gene are MNHNS and SASEGT. There are 17 residues in the CDR3. V lost 1 base and J 8 bases, leaving 18 bases between the germline ends. CDR3 sequence (DNA): TGTGCCAGCAGTGAAGAGGCAGTAATAGTGGTAGATTCACCCCTCCACTTT. As protein: CASSEEAVIVVDSPLHF.

V is TRBV5-4 and J is TRBJ1-2, with a tentative D call TRBD1 (5 bases). V dropped 1 base and J dropped 3 bases, with 13 bases sitting between them. The CDR3 totals 15 residues. Germline loops: CDR1 SGHNT, CDR2 YYREEE (reference sequence). Written as DNA, the CDR3 is TGTGCCAGCAGCTTGCGAAGGGGCGTGGACTATGGCTACACCTTC. Its translation is CASSLRRGVDYGYTF.

This rearrangement joins TRBV5-5 to TRBJ1-5; D gene unclear. The CDR3 has 16 amino acids. The V end lost 0 bases, the J end lost 7 bases, and 17 bases lay between the germline ends. From germline, CDR1 is SGHKS and CDR2 YYEKEE (reference sequence). Here the CDR3 DNA reads TGTGCCAGCAGCTTGGCCATTTCTCCGCCATCGCAGCCCCAGCATTTT. It codes for CASSLAISPPSQPQHF.

V is TRBV19 and J is TRBJ1-1; no clear D. This CDR3 is built from 13 residues. V lost 2 bases, J lost 2 bases, and 6 bases lay in between. The V gene's germline CDR1 is LNHDA and CDR2 SQIVND (reference sequence). In DNA, the CDR3 is TGTGCCAGTAGTATAACGTTCAACACTGAAGCTTTCTTT. Translated: CASSITFNTEAFF.

This chain uses TRBV5-1 with TRBJ2-5, with no clear D. Germline V CDR1 and CDR2: SGHRS, YFSETQ. CDR3 length: 13 residues. Trimming shortened V by 0 bases and J by 3 bases, and 6 bases separated the two germline ends. CDR3 coding DNA: TGCGCCAGCAGCTTGGCACGTAAAGAGACCCAGTACTTC. Amino acids: CASSLARKETQYF.

V gene TRBV6-5 combines with J gene TRBJ2-1; 11 bases agree with TRBD2. The V segment lost 0 bases and the J segment 9 bases; nucleotides outside the gene matches: 7. Germline CDR1 is MNHEY and CDR2 is SVGAGI. The CDR3 covers 16 residues. The CDR3: CASSYSLLAGGGEQFF. For the CDR3, the DNA is TGTGCCAGCAGTTACTCGTTGCTAGCGGGAGGCGGTGAGCAGTTCTTC.

This clone is termed large (0.1 to 1%). V usage is TRBV6-6 and J usage is TRBJ1-2, with D maybe TRBD1 (5 bases). This CDR3 has 15 amino acids. The V end lost 0 bases, the J end lost 1 base, and 9 bases lay between the germline ends. CDR1 is MNHNY and CDR2 is SVGAGI in the germline V gene (reference sequence). CDR3 nucleotide sequence: TGTGCCAGCAGTTACTCGAAGGGGTTTAACTATGGCTACACCTTC. This translates into CASSYSKGFNYGYTF.

The V and J genes are TRBV10-3 and TRBJ1-2; 8 bases align to TRBD1. Germline-derived CDR1 and CDR2 are ENHRY and SYGVKD. Germline trimming cut 2 bases from V and 4 bases from J; bases unmatched to any gene: 3. The CDR3 covers 14 residues. The CDR3 loop is CAISERTGTYGYTF. The CDR3 bases are TGTGCCATCAGTGAGAGGACAGGGACCTATGGCTACACCTTC.

This clone was picked up one time. V and J are TRBV7-3 and TRBJ2-2, with no clear D. Germline values: CDR1 SGHTA, CDR2 FQGTGA. V was clipped by 3 bases and J by 3 bases, with 5 bases between them. The CDR3 sequence is 13 residues long. The CDR3 loop is CASSFDYTGELFF. CDR3 DNA sequence: TGTGCCAGCAGCTTTGATTACACCGGGGAGCTGTTTTTT.

V usage is TRBV2 and J usage is TRBJ2-1, with TRBD2 as a possible D gene (5 bases). V lost 6 bases and J lost 5, with 17 bases in between. Germline loops: CDR1 SNHLY, CDR2 FYNNEI. This CDR3 has 15 residues. The CDR3 DNA sequence: TGTGCCAGCAGAGTAACTAGTCCATGGAACAATGAGCAGTTCTTC. Its protein product is CASRVTSPWNNEQFF.

The rearrangement links TRBV7-3 to TRBJ2-5; TRBD2 matches 7 bases. V lost 6 bases to trimming and J lost 7 bases; unmatched junction nucleotides: 11. From germline, CDR1 is SGHTA and CDR2 FQGTGA. The CDR3 extends over 14 amino acids. The CDR3 spells CASSSGGGWGTQYF. The CDR3 DNA sequence: TGTGCCAGCAGTTCGGGGGGAGGGTGGGGGACCCAGTACTTC. Full variable domain (rest looked up from reference TRBV7-3 and TRBJ2-5): GAGVSQTPSNKVTEKGKYVELRCDPISGHTALYWYRQSLGQGPEFLIYFQGTGAADDSGLPNDRFFAVRPEGSVSTLKIQRTERGDSAVYLCASSSGGGWGTQYFGPGTRLLVL.

The chain carries TRBV21-1 and TRBJ1-1; TRBD1 is the table's D call, not checked against the DNA. TRBV21-1 is a recognized pseudogene. The CDR3 totals 14 residues. Written as DNA, the CDR3 is TGTGCCAGCAGCAAAGCGAGGGGGTACACTGAAGCTTTCTTT. Translated, it gives CASSKARGYTEAFF.

J is TRBJ2-7 and V is TRBV5-4; D is uncertain. There are 14 residues in the CDR3. Germline V lookup: CDR1 SGHNT, CDR2 YYREEE (reference sequence). Trimming left V 0 bases short and J 5 bases short, with 12 bases between. The CDR3 nucleotides read TGTGCCAGCAGCTTGGGCAGCCGGCCCGACGAGCAGTACTTC. It is translated as CASSLGSRPDEQYF.